This T cell receptor beta chain is from a study of blood T cell repertoires in COVID-19. Overall study context: Sites in the United States, Italy and Spain provided acute and convalescent COVID-19 samples. PBMCs, B-cell-depleted T cells, or T cells provided the cDNA or gDNA that made up the material.

As handled by the study authors: The authors estimated nucleated cell counts from reference gene primer amplification. Sequencing was performed with immunoSEQ multiplex PCR; in TCRdb, only in-frame clones are kept and a portion is missing. The DNA was the basis for D and trimming; V, J and clone size are from that table. In the table there are around 300,000 clones, approximately 90% of which are singletons. CDR3 length: 16 amino acids. V shed 2 bases and J 0 bases; nucleotides not matched to a gene: 3. Germline V gene sequence: CDR1 KGHSH, CDR2 LQKENI. This chain links TRBV18 with TRBJ1-5; 8 nucleotides line up with TRBD1. The TCR was taken from a woman aged 30 to 39 with active or convalescent COVID-19. Sequencing was performed on peripheral blood. The CDR3 nucleotides read TGTGCCAGCTCACCAGAACAGGGGGATAGCAATCAGCCCCAGCATTTT. Translated, it gives CASSPEQGDSNQPQHF.